This TCR beta chain was documented in a study of blood T cell repertoires in COVID-19. Original analysis: The assay estimated nucleated cells by amplifying reference gene primers. Produced via immunoSEQ multiplex PCR; TCRdb's table is partial and in-frame only. Clonal size and the V and J genes are those of that table, whereas D and trimming came from the DNA. Of over 40,000 clones in the sample, roughly 89% were seen once. With V trimmed by 2 bases and J by 7 bases, 6 bases remained unmatched. CDR1 is MNHEY and CDR2 is SVGEGT in the germline V gene. This CDR3 comprises 15 residues. The TCR comes from an elderly man with acute or convalescent COVID-19. The chain joins TRBV6-2 or TRBV6-3 to TRBJ2-1; 9 nucleotides align to TRBD1. The sample consisted of peripheral blood. CDR3 region: CASSYVGTGINEQFF. As DNA, the CDR3 is TGTGCCAGCAGTTACGTTGGGACAGGGATAAATGAGCAGTTCTTC.